This TCR beta chain was sequenced for a study of blood T cell repertoires in COVID-19. TCRdb keeps only in-frame clones here, not all; method: immunoSEQ multiplex PCR. The profile shows about 150,000 clones, around 81% of them singletons. This CDR3 contains 16 residues. V dropped 7 bases and J dropped 6 bases, with 21 bases sitting between them. CDR1 is LNHDA, CDR2 SQIVND, per germline (reference sequence). The chain couples TRBV19 to TRBJ2-2, with a possible D match to TRBD1 (5 bases). Sequences were obtained from peripheral blood. This sequence originates from a woman aged 55 to 70 with active or convalescent COVID-19. CDR3 sequence (DNA): TGTGCCAGTACCCCCGGCGAAGGGTTGGGGCCCGGGGAGCTGTTTTTT. Encoded protein: CASTPGEGLGPGELFF.